This T cell receptor beta chain was captured in a study of T cells in Graves' hyperthyroidism and ophthalmopathy. Patients were aged 18 to 65, had disease duration under 2 months, and had newly diagnosed hyperthyroidism. Not enrolled were patients with uncontrolled infection, other autoimmune disease, pregnancy or lactation. The CDR3 extends over 14 amino acids. The germline CDR1 and CDR2 sequences are MNHNS and SASEGT. With 10 bases removed from V and 0 bases from J, the gap between germline ends came to 15 bases. TCR beta CDR3 sequences were amplified from RNA transcripts. HTBI primers drove first-round RT-PCR of the TCR CDR3. TCRdb processed the multiplex PCR reads anew with MiXCR; each CDR3 protein has one entry. Of some 510,000 distinct CDR3 sequences listed, less than 25% are singletons. This clonotype was counted ten times or more.

V usage is TRBV6-1 and J usage is TRBJ2-5; no definite D call. Sequencing used blood. This sequence originates from a man aged 18 to 29 with Graves' hyperthyroidism. CDR3: CATLDSPNQETQYF. In DNA form, the CDR3 reads TGTGCCACCCTGGATAGCCCCAACCAAGAGACCCAGTACTTC.